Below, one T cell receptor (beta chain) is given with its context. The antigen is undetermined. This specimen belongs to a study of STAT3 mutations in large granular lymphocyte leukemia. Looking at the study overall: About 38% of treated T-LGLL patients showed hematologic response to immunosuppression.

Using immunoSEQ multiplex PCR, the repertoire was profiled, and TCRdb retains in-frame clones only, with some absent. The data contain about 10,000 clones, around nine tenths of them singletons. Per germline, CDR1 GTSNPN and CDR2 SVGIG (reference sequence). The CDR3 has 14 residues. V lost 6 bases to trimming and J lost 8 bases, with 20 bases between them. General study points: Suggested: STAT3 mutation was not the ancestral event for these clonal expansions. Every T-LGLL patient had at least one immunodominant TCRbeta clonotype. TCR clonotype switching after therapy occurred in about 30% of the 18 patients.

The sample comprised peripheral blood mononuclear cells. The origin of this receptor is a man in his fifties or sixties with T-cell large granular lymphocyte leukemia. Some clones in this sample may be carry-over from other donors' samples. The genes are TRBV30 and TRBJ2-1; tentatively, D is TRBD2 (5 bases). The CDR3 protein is CACEARVRIDEQFF. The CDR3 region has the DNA TGTGCCTGCGAGGCGAGGGTGAGGATCGATGAGCAGTTCTTC.